Listed here are 23 T cell receptor beta chains from one sample, sequenced in a study of cytomegalovirus exposure and HLA in healthy donors. Here immunoSEQ multiplex PCR was the method, and the copy in TCRdb shows in-frame clones only, minus some. This sample yields roughly 310,000 clones, of which 88% are seen a single time; roughly 0.96% belongs to the top ten. Sequenced input: PBMCs. The receptors were gathered from a man aged 25 to 40 in good health and CMV-seronegative.

The CDR3 loop reads CASSQVFTGTGSSGNTIYF. The CDR3 DNA reads as TGCGCCAGCAGCCAAGTGTTCACCGGGACAGGGAGCTCTGGAAACACCATATATTTT. This sequence joins TRBV4-1 and TRBJ1-3, with TRBD1 identical over 9 bases. CDR3 size: 19 residues. Germline CDR1 reads MGHRA; CDR2 reads YSYEKL. Germline trimming cut 1 base from V and 0 bases from J; bases unmatched to any gene: 10.

The chain couples TRBV7-2 to TRBJ1-2; no firm D call. V was clipped by 1 base and J by 4 bases, with 19 bases between them. This CDR3 is built from 17 residues. The germline CDR1 and CDR2 sequences are SGHTA and FQGNSA. The CDR3 DNA follows: TGTGCCAGCAGCTTAGATTCTACAGCCGCCAAACTCTATGGCTACACCTTC. Its protein is CASSLDSTAAKLYGYTF.

This clone was seen just once. The rearrangement joins TRBV7-9 to TRBJ2-3, with D uncertain. This CDR3 comprises 14 residues. Germline V CDR1 and CDR2: SEHNR, FQNEAQ (reference sequence). V shed 0 bases and J shed 4 bases, with 8 bases lying between them. CDR3 nucleotides: TGTGCCAGCAGCTTAGCCGGTTTGGCAGATACGCAGTATTTT. This gives the protein CASSLAGLADTQYF.

The rearrangement joins TRBV5-1 to TRBJ2-7; TRBD1 is a possible D gene (6 bases). This CDR3 has 13 amino acids. V was clipped by 4 bases and J by 3 bases, with 11 bases between them. Germline V gene sequence: CDR1 SGHRS, CDR2 YFSETQ. CDR3 sequence: CASSRTGFYEQYF. In nucleotides, the CDR3 is TGCGCCAGCAGCCGAACAGGGTTCTACGAGCAGTACTTC.

The rearrangement joins TRBV7-6 to TRBJ1-5; D is unclear. V was clipped by 5 bases and J by 4 bases, with 9 bases between them. Looked up from germline, CDR1 is SGHVS and CDR2 is FNYEAQ. The CDR3 runs to 13 residues. The CDR3 nucleotides are TGTGCCAGCAGCCGGAGACCTAATCAGCCCCAGCATTTT. It yields the protein CASSRRPNQPQHF.

This clone was seen only a few times. Distinct nucleotide sequences in the sample also encode this CDR3. The chain carries TRBV19 and TRBJ1-2; D is uncertain. V lost 3 bases to trimming and J lost 5 bases, with 10 bases between them. This CDR3 is built from 13 residues. CDR1 and CDR2 from the germline V gene are LNHDA and SQIVND (reference sequence). CDR3 amino acids: CASSIEGGYGYTF. CDR3 nucleotide sequence: TGTGCCAGTAGTATCGAAGGAGGGTATGGCTACACCTTC.

The J gene is TRBJ1-2, the V gene TRBV5-1; D unclear. There are 16 residues in the CDR3. V was clipped by 0 bases and J by 7 bases, with 19 bases between them. CDR1 and CDR2 (germline): SGHRS, YFSETQ. The CDR3 DNA follows: TGCGCCAGCAGCTTGGGCGGGGTAGGAGAGACATCTGGCTACACCTTC. Its translation: CASSLGGVGETSGYTF. Full variable domain (missing parts from reference TRBV5-1 and TRBJ1-2): KAGVTQTPRYLIKTRGQQVTLSCSPISGHRSVSWYQQTPGQGLQFLFEYFSETQRNKGNFPGRFSGRQFSNSRSEMNVSTLELGDSALYLCASSLGGVGETSGYTFGSGTRLTVV.

The rearrangement joins TRBV6-6 to TRBJ1-1; 7 bases agree with TRBD1. The length of the CDR3 is 12 residues. Losses at the gene ends were 0 bases for V and 8 bases for J; bases not matched to a gene: 0. The V gene's germline CDR1 is MNHNY and CDR2 SVGAGI (reference sequence). This CDR3 reads CASSYSDREAFF. CDR3 DNA sequence: TGTGCCAGCAGTTACTCGGACAGGGAAGCTTTCTTT.

The gene calls are TRBV27 and TRBJ1-5, with D tentatively TRBD1 (6 bases). V was pared by 2 bases and J by 4 bases, with 12 bases between. This CDR3 comprises 15 residues. In germline, CDR1 is MNHEY, CDR2 SMNVEV (reference sequence). CDR3 nucleotide sequence: TGTGCCAGCAGTTTAGCAGGGGTTGGTAATCAGCCCCAGCATTTT. This gives the protein CASSLAGVGNQPQHF.

This sequence joins TRBV18 and TRBJ1-5; 10 bases align to TRBD1. The V gene's germline CDR1 is KGHSH and CDR2 LQKENI. The V segment lost 0 bases and the J segment 5 bases; nucleotides outside the gene matches: 7. This CDR3 is built from 17 residues. The CDR3 here is CASSPPGWTGGDQPQHF. The CDR3 DNA follows: TGTGCCAGCTCACCACCGGGATGGACAGGGGGAGATCAGCCCCAGCATTTT.

This clone was counted many times. The chain uses TRBV7-2 and TRBJ1-4; 7 nucleotides match TRBD1. V was pared by 4 bases and J by 2 bases, with 4 bases of the junction left unmatched. The CDR3 loop spans 15 amino acids. Germline CDR1 reads SGHTA; CDR2 reads FQGNSA. The CDR3 loop reads CASSSTGVTNEKLFF. The CDR3 DNA reads TGTGCCAGCAGCTCCACAGGGGTTACTAATGAAAAACTGTTTTTT.

V usage is TRBV4-1 and J usage is TRBJ2-7; possibly TRBD2 for D (7 bases). Trimming shortened V by 7 bases and J by 0 bases, and 19 bases separated the two germline ends. Germline V lookup: CDR1 MGHRA, CDR2 YSYEKL. The CDR3 has 16 residues. The CDR3 loop reads CASTLEGGGNSYEQYF. Written as DNA, the CDR3 is TGCGCCAGCACACTCGAGGGGGGGGGCAACTCCTACGAGCAGTACTTC.

This clone was recorded only once. This chain uses TRBV5-4 with TRBJ2-2; TRBD2 matches at 13 bases. J lost 7 bases, V lost 5 bases, and 8 bases had no gene match. Germline values: CDR1 SGHNT, CDR2 YYREEE (reference sequence). The CDR3 consists of 16 residues. The DNA for the CDR3 is TGTGCCAGCAGACCCGGACTAGCGGGGGAATTCGGGGAGCTGTTTTTT. Protein sequence: CASRPGLAGEFGELFF.

V usage is TRBV6-1 and J usage is TRBJ2-7; 7 nucleotides match TRBD1. The CDR3 totals 15 residues. CDR1 is MNHNS and CDR2 is SASEGT in the germline V gene. After removal of 5 bases from V and 0 bases from J, the junction contained 7 bases not matched to a gene. The CDR3 region has the DNA TGTGCCAGCAGTCAGGGACAGCTTCCCTCCTACGAGCAGTACTTC. Its protein product is CASSQGQLPSYEQYF.

The chain recombines TRBV4-1 with TRBJ2-5; no firm D call. The germline CDR1 and CDR2 sequences are MGHRA and YSYEKL. This CDR3 has 14 amino acids. Trimming stripped 1 base from V and 5 bases from J, with 11 bases between. This CDR3 reads CASSQVVSIETQYF. As DNA, the CDR3 is TGCGCCAGCAGCCAAGTTGTCAGTATTGAGACCCAGTACTTC.

V usage is TRBV6-1 and J usage is TRBJ2-7; 7 nucleotides line up with TRBD2. The germline V gene has CDR1 MNHNS and CDR2 SASEGT. This CDR3 is 12 amino acids long. Losses at the gene ends were 8 bases for V and 6 bases for J; bases not matched to a gene: 7. CDR3 sequence: CASESGTPEQYF. The CDR3 DNA follows: TGTGCCAGCGAGAGCGGGACCCCCGAGCAGTACTTC.

The chain has TRBV5-1 and TRBJ2-3; 7 bases map to TRBD2. With 4 bases clipped from V and 1 base from J, the junction kept 6 bases outside the gene matches. Germline V gene sequence: CDR1 SGHRS, CDR2 YFSETQ. The CDR3 totals 15 residues. Written as DNA, the CDR3 is TGCGCCAGCAGCCCCCGGGGGGACGGCACAGATACGCAGTATTTT. This gives the protein CASSPRGDGTDTQYF.

The V and J genes are TRBV6-5 and TRBJ2-5; 9 nucleotides line up with TRBD1. The ends lost 6 bases at V and 5 bases at J; junction bases unmatched: 7. The CDR3 runs 14 residues. CDR1 MNHEY and CDR2 SVGAGI come from the germline V gene. Here the CDR3 DNA reads TGTGCCAGCAGATTCACAGGGGGCCAGGAGACCCAGTACTTC. Protein product: CASRFTGGQETQYF.

The gene calls are TRBV10-2 and TRBJ1-1, with D perhaps TRBD1 (6 bases). V was clipped by 2 bases and J by 1 base, with 8 bases between them. The CDR3 length is 14 residues. Germline CDR1 is WSHSY and CDR2 is SAAADI. The DNA of the CDR3 is TGCGCCAGCAGTGAGCCAGGGGAGAACACTGAAGCTTTCTTT. Translating it yields CASSEPGENTEAFF.

The V and J genes are TRBV9 and TRBJ1-1, with 8 bases aligning to TRBD1. The germline gives CDR1 SGDLS, CDR2 YYNGEE. The V and J ends lost 2 bases and 6 bases, in that order; junction bases with no gene match: 9. The CDR3 has 15 amino acids. The CDR3 protein is CASSVRGQAGSEAFF. The CDR3 DNA reads TGTGCCAGCAGCGTTAGGGGACAGGCGGGCTCTGAAGCTTTCTTT.

The rearrangement joins TRBV4-3 to TRBJ1-1; maybe TRBD1 (6 bases). CDR3 length: 13 residues. Germline V gene sequence: CDR1 LGHNA, CDR2 YSLEER. The ends were cut back, 4 bases at V and 4 bases at J, with 10 bases in the middle. CDR3 nucleotide sequence: TGCGCCAGCAGCCCGGACAGCAGCACTGAAGCTTTCTTT. This translates into CASSPDSSTEAFF.

V is TRBV6-5 and J is TRBJ2-3; D is ambiguous. The germline V and J ends were trimmed by 4 bases and 2 bases, with 13 bases remaining between them. Per the germline V gene, CDR1 is MNHEY and CDR2 is SVGAGI. This CDR3 region has 15 residues. The CDR3 is CASSSLFGYTDTQYF. The CDR3 DNA sequence: TGTGCCAGCAGTTCCCTGTTCGGGTACACAGATACGCAGTATTTT.

The gene calls are TRBV19 and TRBJ2-7; 10 nucleotides agree with TRBD1. The CDR3 has 14 residues. CDR1 and CDR2 (germline): LNHDA, SQIVND (reference sequence). Germline trimming cut 6 bases from V and 0 bases from J; bases unmatched to any gene: 2. The CDR3 DNA reads TGTGCCAGTAGGGGGACAGGGGTCTCCTACGAGCAGTACTTC. Translating it yields CASRGTGVSYEQYF.